This T cell receptor beta chain was sequenced for a study of low-dose radiotherapy and immunotherapy resistance in tumors. Looking at the study overall: Once cycle 1 day 1 began, patients took oral aspirin 300 mg daily for four cycles.

Time point given: before trial treatment. As their treatment, donors received nivolumab, ipilimumab, aspirin, low-dose cyclophosphamide and low-dose radiotherapy. Patients qualified if they had advanced solid tumors that lacked tumor-infiltrating lymphocytes. Gene-specific TRAV and TRBV primers were used for first-strand cDNA, covering alpha and beta chains. PCR amplification of the TCRs was performed with Phusion for 20 PCR cycles, and it relied on a constant-region primer together with a V-primer adapter. The mRNA which had been isolated was amplified by in vitro transcription. One entry per CDR3 protein results from TCRdb running MiXCR on the reads. The sample consists of 65,000 to 100,000 distinct CDR3 sequences, roughly a sixth of them appearing once. This clonotype was seen repeatedly, ten times or more. Per the germline V gene, CDR1 is SGHTA and CDR2 is FQGNSA. Trimming removed 2 bases at V and 7 bases at J, with 5 bases between. The CDR3 is 12 residues long.

V gene TRBV7-2 combines with J gene TRBJ1-4; D call uncertain. The sample consisted of PBMCs, taken before treatment. The receptor was isolated from a male donor with prostate cancer. The CDR3 nucleotides are TGTGCCAGCAGCTTACGGGGTGAAAAACTGTTTTTT. Translation: CASSLRGEKLFF.